This T cell receptor beta chain was captured in a study of blood T cell repertoires in COVID-19. Across the whole study: Sites across the United States, Italy and Spain contributed samples from acute and convalescent COVID-19. Sources were T cells, B-cell-depleted T cells, or PBMCs; the material itself was cDNA or gDNA.

CDR1 SEHNR and CDR2 FQNEAQ come from the germline V gene (reference sequence). The V and J ends lost 7 bases and 8 bases respectively, with 18 bases between them. There are 14 residues in the CDR3. In the study's own analysis: Amplification from reference gene primers served as the basis for estimated nucleated cell counts. Method: immunoSEQ multiplex PCR; TCRdb's copy keeps in-frame clones and lacks some. That table is the source of V, J and clone size, and D and trimming were worked out from the DNA. The sample has about 47,000 clones; about 81% are singletons. The rearrangement joins TRBV7-9 to TRBJ2-1; D is perhaps TRBD2 (5 bases). Sample: peripheral blood. The clonotype was recovered from a human donor with acute or convalescent COVID-19. The donor label of this sample is uncertain. This chain's CDR3 is CASTNTLEGDEQFF. CDR3 DNA sequence: TGTGCCAGCACCAACACCTTAGAGGGCGATGAGCAGTTCTTC.